Sequencing of this T cell receptor (beta chain) was carried out in a study of T cell responses to AZD1222 COVID-19 vaccine. The study's findings and limits: Most donors were white British and more were female, and clonal diversity was possibly underestimated. Repertoires were obtained only post-peak T cell response. Researchers report vaccine-associated CD4 TCRs spanning spike, with dominance at 160-218 and 743-854. Only five or six individuals given AZD1222 were seropositive at baseline.

Using immunoSEQ multiplex PCR, the repertoire was profiled, and TCRdb retains in-frame clones only, with some absent. The sample consists of 120,000 or so clones, around nine tenths of them appearing once. The trim removed 4 bases at V and 4 bases at J, leaving 7 bases unmatched. The CDR3 runs to 16 residues. CDR1 and CDR2 from the germline V gene are SGHRS and YFSETQ. About this clone: Its antigen is undetermined.

V and J are TRBV5-1 and TRBJ2-1; TRBD2 agrees at 11 bases. The TCR originated in an adult in good health. The sample here was peripheral blood, taken on day 0 of AZD1222 vaccination. This CDR3 is CASSPVAGGPYNEQFF. CDR3 in DNA: TGCGCCAGCAGCCCCGTAGCGGGAGGGCCTTACAATGAGCAGTTCTTC. Full variable domain (rest looked up from reference TRBV5-1 and TRBJ2-1): KAGVTQTPRYLIKTRGQQVTLSCSPISGHRSVSWYQQTPGQGLQFLFEYFSETQRNKGNFPGRFSGRQFSNSRSEMNVSTLELGDSALYLCASSPVAGGPYNEQFFGPGTRLTVL.